This T cell receptor (beta chain) stems from a study of shared clonotypes between healthy human individuals. Study-wide findings and caveats: A few donors had around 5.5% of their naive CD4 clonotypes in common. Estimated richness values were generally larger in naive subsets than in memory subsets. Among donors, clonotype sharing was expected to be affected by sequencing depth. Generation probability values for non-shared clonotypes were lower than those for clonotypes shared by all four donors.

TCRdb's copy holds only in-frame clones and misses some; the assay was immunoSEQ multiplex PCR. The sample contains around 750,000 clones, around 74% of which appear only once. A word on this clone: The antigen remains undetermined.

The TCR was taken from a woman aged 30 to 39 in good health. The specimen was memory CD4+ T cells sorted from blood. Subset of the sample: CD45RA-negative fraction.

The CDR3 DNA reads TGTGCCAGCAGCGGCGGGGGTTACGGCTACACCTTC. Translation: CASSGGGYGYTF. The chain uses TRBV9 and TRBJ1-2, with a weak D call TRBD1 (5 bases). In germline, CDR1 is SGDLS, CDR2 YYNGEE. Trimming shortened V by 3 bases and J by 8 bases, and 11 bases separated the two germline ends. The CDR3 contains 12 residues.